What follows is one TCR beta chain and its context. As yet, its antigen is unknown. The PCR employed 60 Vbeta primers together with 13 Jbeta primers. This table comes from immunoSEQ multiplex PCR, and its TCRdb copy is limited to in-frame clones, with some not included. The table has 150,000 or so clones, 77% seen once; the top ten hold about 4%. The data were taken from a study of cytomegalovirus exposure and HLA in healthy donors. Study-wide results and limits: Through in vitro validation, a few CMV-associated chains were shown to be specific for CMV antigens. The authors later linked a missense DCLRE1C variant to TCR beta V- and J-gene trimming. CMV serostatus alone was available as immune exposure information.

The CDR3 spans 14 residues. The ends were cut back, 4 bases at V and 2 bases at J, with 9 bases in the middle. Germline V gives CDR1 SGHTA, CDR2 FQGTGA. The rearrangement links TRBV7-3 to TRBJ2-1; weak D call: TRBD2 (6 bases). The sample taken for sequencing was PBMCs. The TCR was taken from a male donor in good health and CMV-seronegative. CDR3 region: CASSSGGPYNEQFF. The CDR3, as DNA: TGTGCCAGCAGCTCCGGAGGGCCCTACAATGAGCAGTTCTTC.